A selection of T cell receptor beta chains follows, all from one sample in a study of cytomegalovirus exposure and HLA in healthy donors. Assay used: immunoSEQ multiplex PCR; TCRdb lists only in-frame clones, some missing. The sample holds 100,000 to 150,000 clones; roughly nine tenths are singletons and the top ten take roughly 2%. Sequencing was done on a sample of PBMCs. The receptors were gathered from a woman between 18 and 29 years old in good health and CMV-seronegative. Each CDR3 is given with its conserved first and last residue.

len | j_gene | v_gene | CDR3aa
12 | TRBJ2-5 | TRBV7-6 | CASSLGEGGQYF
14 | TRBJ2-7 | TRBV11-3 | CASSLVGTSYEQYF
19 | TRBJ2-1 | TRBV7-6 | CASSLQAAILAGVRNEQFF
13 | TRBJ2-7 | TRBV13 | CASSPPNDWEQYF
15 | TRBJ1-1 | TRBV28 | CASSSQGALSTEAFF
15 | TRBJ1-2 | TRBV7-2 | CASSLAGQPSYGYTF
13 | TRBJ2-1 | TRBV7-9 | CASNGLADNEQFF
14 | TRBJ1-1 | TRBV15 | CATSHRGKRTEAFF
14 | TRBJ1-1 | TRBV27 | CASSATGGITEAFF
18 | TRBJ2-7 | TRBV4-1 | CASSQEPAGLAGVYEQYF
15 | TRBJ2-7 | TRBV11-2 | CASSLGLAGGYEQYF
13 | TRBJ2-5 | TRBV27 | CASSLRGQETQYF
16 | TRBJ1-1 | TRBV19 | CASSIGRGRKNTEAFF
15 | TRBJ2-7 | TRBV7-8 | CASSLTASGLYEQYF
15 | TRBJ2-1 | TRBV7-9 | CASSLSAPPYNEQFF
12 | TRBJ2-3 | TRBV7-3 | CASSSSGDTQYF
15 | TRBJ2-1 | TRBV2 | CASSNGTGEDNEQFF
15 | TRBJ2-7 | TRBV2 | CASSALGQVSYEQYF
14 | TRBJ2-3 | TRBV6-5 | CASSGTSRLDTQYF
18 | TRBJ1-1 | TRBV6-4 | CAVTEDRHFGVGDTEAFF
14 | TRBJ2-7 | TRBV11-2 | CASSLYGGGYEQYF
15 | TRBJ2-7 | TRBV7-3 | CASSLLGGSGYEQYF
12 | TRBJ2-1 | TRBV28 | CASQVGRDAEFF
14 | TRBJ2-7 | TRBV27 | CASRIRDRAHEQYF
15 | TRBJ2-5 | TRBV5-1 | CASSLGVGGTETQYF
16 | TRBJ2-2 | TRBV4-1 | CASSQGQGKNTGELFF
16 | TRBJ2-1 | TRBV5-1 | CASSSRDTKSYNEQFF
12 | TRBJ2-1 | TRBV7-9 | CASSLTRDEQFF